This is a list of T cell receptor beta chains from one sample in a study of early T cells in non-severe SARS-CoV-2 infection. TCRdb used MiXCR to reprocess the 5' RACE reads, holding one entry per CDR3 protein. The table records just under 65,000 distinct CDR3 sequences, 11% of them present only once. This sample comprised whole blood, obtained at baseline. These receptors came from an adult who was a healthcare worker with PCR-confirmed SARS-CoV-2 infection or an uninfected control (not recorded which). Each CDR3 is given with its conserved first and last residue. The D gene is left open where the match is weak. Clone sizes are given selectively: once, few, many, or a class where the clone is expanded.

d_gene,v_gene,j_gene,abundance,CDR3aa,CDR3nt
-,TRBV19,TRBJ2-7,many,CASSAGTARIEQYF,TGTGCCAGTAGTGCCGGGACGGCTCGGATTGAGCAGTACTTC
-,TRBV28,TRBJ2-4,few,CASSLGEGGLAKNIQYF,TGTGCCAGCAGTTTAGGCGAGGGGGGCTTAGCCAAAAACATTCAGTACTTC
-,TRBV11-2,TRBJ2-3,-,CASSQYGATGTDTQYF,TGTGCCAGCAGCCAATACGGGGCGACAGGCACAGATACGCAGTATTTT
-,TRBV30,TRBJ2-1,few,CAWSVGSGVYNEQFF,TGTGCCTGGAGTGTGGGTAGCGGAGTCTACAATGAGCAGTTCTTC
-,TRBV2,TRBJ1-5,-,CASSAGGGWGNQPQHF,TGTGCCAGCAGTGCCGGGGGAGGTTGGGGCAATCAGCCCCAGCATTTT
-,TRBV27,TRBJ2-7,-,CASSLRGSFSYEQYF,TGTGCCAGCAGTCTCAGGGGATCCTTCTCCTACGAGCAGTACTTC
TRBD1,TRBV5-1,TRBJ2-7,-,CASSPRDRRPYEQYF,TGCGCCAGCAGCCCCCGGGACAGGAGACCCTACGAGCAGTACTTC
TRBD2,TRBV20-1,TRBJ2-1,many,CSASLSGGFEQFF,TGCAGTGCTAGTTTGAGCGGGGGGTTTGAGCAGTTCTTC
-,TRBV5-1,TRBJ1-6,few,CASSWGGSYNSPLHF,TGCGCCAGCAGCTGGGGGGGCTCCTATAATTCACCCCTCCACTTT
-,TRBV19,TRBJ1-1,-,CASSIGTDPSNTEAFF,TGTGCCAGTAGTATAGGGACGGATCCCTCGAACACTGAAGCTTTCTTT
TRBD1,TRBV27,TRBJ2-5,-,CASSLSTGETQYF,TGTGCCAGCAGTTTATCGACAGGGGAGACCCAGTACTTC
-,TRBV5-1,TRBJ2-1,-,CASSLAEGSEQFF,TGCGCCAGCAGCTTGGCCGAGGGGAGCGAGCAGTTCTTC
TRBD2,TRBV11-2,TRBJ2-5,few,CASSPRLAGDQETQYF,TGTGCCAGCAGCCCGAGACTAGCGGGGGACCAAGAGACCCAGTACTTC
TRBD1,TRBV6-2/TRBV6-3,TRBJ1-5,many,CASSPQQGGNQPQHF,TGTGCCAGCAGCCCCCAACAGGGGGGCAATCAGCCCCAGCATTTT
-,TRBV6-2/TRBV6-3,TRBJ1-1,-,CASRSPRSHTEAFF,TGTGCCAGCAGATCCCCCCGGTCCCACACTGAAGCTTTCTTT
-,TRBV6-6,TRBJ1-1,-,CASSYPSRGIAEAFF,TGTGCCAGCAGTTACCCCTCCAGAGGGATTGCTGAAGCTTTCTTT
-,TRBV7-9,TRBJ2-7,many,CASSSNYEQYF,TGTGCCAGCAGCTCCAACTACGAGCAGTACTTC
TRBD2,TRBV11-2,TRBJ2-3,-,CASSSRRGGGTDTQYF,TGTGCCAGCAGCTCGAGACGGGGAGGGGGCACAGATACGCAGTATTTT
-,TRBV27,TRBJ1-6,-,CASSRAWAGKNSPLHF,TGTGCCAGCAGCCGGGCCTGGGCAGGGAAGAATTCACCCCTCCACTTT
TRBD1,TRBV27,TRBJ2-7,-,CASSPRGQGAPSYEQYF,TGTGCCAGCAGTCCAAGAGGACAGGGGGCTCCGTCCTACGAGCAGTACTTC
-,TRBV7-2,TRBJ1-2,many,CASAGGLSNYGYTF,TGTGCCAGCGCTGGGGGGCTAAGCAACTATGGCTACACCTTC
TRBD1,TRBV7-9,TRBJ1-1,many,CASSRQGANTEAFF,TGTGCCAGCAGCCGACAGGGGGCCAACACTGAAGCTTTCTTT
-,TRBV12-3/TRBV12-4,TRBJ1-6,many,CASSQPGPNSPLHF,TGTGCCAGCAGTCAACCGGGGCCTAATTCACCCCTCCACTTT
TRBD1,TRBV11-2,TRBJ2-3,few,CASSVGQTTDTQYF,TGTGCCAGCAGCGTGGGACAGACCACAGATACGCAGTATTTT
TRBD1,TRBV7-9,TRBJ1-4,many,CASSPGTGENEKLFF,TGTGCCAGCAGCCCGGGGACAGGGGAGAATGAAAAACTGTTTTTT
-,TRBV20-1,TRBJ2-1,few,CSASVRDEQFF,TGCAGTGCTAGTGTCAGAGATGAGCAGTTCTTC
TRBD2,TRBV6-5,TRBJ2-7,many,CASSYGGGLAGGPSYEQYF,TGTGCCAGCAGTTATGGCGGGGGCCTAGCGGGCGGTCCCTCCTACGAGCAGTACTTC
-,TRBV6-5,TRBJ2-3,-,CASSYLRGSASPDTQYF,TGTGCCAGCAGTTACCTCCGGGGTAGCGCGTCCCCAGATACGCAGTATTTT
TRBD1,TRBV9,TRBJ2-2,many,CASSVVAGGDTGELFF,TGTGCCAGCAGCGTAGTGGCAGGGGGCGACACCGGGGAGCTGTTTTTT
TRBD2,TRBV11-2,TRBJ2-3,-,CASSPGGGTVADTQYF,TGTGCCAGCAGCCCGGGGGGGGGCACGGTCGCAGATACGCAGTATTTT
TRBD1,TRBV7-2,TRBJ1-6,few,CASSPEPTGATLALHF,TGTGCCAGCAGCCCGGAGCCGACAGGGGCGACGTTGGCCCTCCACTTT
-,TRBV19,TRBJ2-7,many,CASSIDPDYEQYF,TGTGCCAGTAGTATAGACCCAGACTACGAGCAGTACTTC
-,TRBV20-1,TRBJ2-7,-,CSAGLRSLEYF,TGCAGTGCTGGACTGAGGAGCCTTGAGTACTTC
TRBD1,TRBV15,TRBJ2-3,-,CATSTGGLLGTDTQYF,TGTGCCACCAGCACAGGGGGTCTCTTAGGCACAGATACGCAGTATTTT
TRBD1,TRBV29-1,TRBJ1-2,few,CSAGRQGTGYTF,TGCAGCGCCGGCAGACAGGGGACGGGCTACACCTTC
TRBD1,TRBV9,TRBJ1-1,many,CASGRGAATEAFF,TGTGCCAGCGGCAGGGGGGCAGCTACTGAAGCTTTCTTT
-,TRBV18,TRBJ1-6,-,CASSPGTDNNSPLHF,TGTGCCAGCTCTCCCGGGACGGACAATAATTCACCCCTCCACTTT
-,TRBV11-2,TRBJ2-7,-,CASSFTTYEQYF,TGTGCCAGCAGCTTTACCACCTACGAGCAGTACTTC
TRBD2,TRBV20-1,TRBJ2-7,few,CAAGGRYEQYF,TGCGCGGCGGGGGGCCGCTACGAGCAGTACTTC
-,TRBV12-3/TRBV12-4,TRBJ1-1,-,CASSRGRLGDEAFF,TGTGCCAGCAGCCGGGGGAGGTTAGGTGATGAAGCTTTCTTT
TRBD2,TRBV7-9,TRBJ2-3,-,CASSLPPRTSGGASPDTQYF,TGTGCCAGCAGCTTACCTCCCCGGACTAGCGGGGGGGCGTCTCCAGATACGCAGTATTTT
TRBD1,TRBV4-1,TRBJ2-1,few,CASSFRTGPSRHEQFF,TGCGCCAGCAGCTTTCGGACAGGCCCATCTCGCCATGAGCAGTTCTTC
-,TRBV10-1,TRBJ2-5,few,CACTAGTWTQYF,TGCGCCTGTACGGCTGGGACTTGGACCCAGTACTTC
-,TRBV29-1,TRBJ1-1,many,CSVDRSRKNTEAFF,TGCAGCGTTGATCGGTCCCGGAAGAACACTGAAGCTTTCTTT
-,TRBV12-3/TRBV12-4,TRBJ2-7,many,CASSLDPGTAYEQYF,TGTGCCAGCAGTTTAGATCCGGGAACGGCCTACGAGCAGTACTTC
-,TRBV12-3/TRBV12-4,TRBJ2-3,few,CASSLQTAPSTDTQYF,TGTGCCAGCAGTTTACAAACAGCCCCGAGCACAGATACGCAGTATTTT